This note documents a single TCR beta chain sequence. This sample is part of a study of T cell responses to AZD1222 COVID-19 vaccine. Looked up from germline, CDR1 is MDHEN and CDR2 is SYDVKM. This CDR3 spans 14 amino acids. V gave up 3 bases and J gave up 4 bases, with 7 bases separating them. Produced via immunoSEQ multiplex PCR; TCRdb's table is partial and in-frame only. Of approximately 100,000 clones in the sample, 88% are singletons; the top ten hold around 9%. The J gene is TRBJ1-6, the V gene TRBV28, with D uncertain. The source of this sequence is an adult in good health. The source was peripheral blood, collected on day 0 of AZD1222 vaccination. The CDR3 is CASSFREYNSPLHF. The CDR3 nucleotides are TGTGCCAGCAGTTTCCGGGAGTATAATTCACCCCTCCACTTT.